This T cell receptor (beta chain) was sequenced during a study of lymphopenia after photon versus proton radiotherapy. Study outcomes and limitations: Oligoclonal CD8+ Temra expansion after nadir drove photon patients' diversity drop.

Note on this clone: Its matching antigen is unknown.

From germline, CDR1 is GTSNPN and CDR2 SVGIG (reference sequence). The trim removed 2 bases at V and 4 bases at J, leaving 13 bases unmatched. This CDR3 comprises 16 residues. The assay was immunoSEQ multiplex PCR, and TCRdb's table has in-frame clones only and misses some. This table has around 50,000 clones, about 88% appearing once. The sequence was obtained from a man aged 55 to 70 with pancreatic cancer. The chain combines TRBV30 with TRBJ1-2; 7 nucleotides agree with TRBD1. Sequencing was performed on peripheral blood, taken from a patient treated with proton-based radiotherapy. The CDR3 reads CAWSSWQTGSLYGYTF. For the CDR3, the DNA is TGTGCCTGGAGTTCATGGCAGACAGGGAGTCTCTATGGCTACACCTTC.